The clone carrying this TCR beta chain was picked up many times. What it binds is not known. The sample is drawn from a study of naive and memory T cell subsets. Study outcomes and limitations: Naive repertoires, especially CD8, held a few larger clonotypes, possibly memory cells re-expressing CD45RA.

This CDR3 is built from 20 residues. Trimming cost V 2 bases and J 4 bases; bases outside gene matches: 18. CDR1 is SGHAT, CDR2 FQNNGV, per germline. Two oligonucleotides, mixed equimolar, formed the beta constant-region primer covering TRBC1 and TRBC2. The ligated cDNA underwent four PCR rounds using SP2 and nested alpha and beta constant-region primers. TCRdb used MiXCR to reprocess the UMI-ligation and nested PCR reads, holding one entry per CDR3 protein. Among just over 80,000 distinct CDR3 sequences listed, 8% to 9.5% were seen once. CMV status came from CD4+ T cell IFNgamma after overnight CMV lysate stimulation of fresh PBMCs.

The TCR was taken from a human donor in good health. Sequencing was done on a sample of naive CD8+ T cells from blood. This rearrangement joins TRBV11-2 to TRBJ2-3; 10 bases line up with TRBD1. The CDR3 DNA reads TGTGCCAGCAGCTTATCCTACCCGGGCGTACGGGACAGGGGTGCAGATACGCAGTATTTT. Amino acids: CASSLSYPGVRDRGADTQYF. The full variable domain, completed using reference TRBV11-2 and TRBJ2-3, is EAGVAQSPRYKIIEKRQSVAFWCNPISGHATLYWYQQILGQGPKLLIQFQNNGVVDDSQLPKDRFSAERLKGVDSTLKIQPAKLEDSAVYLCASSLSYPGVRDRGADTQYFGPGTRLTVL.